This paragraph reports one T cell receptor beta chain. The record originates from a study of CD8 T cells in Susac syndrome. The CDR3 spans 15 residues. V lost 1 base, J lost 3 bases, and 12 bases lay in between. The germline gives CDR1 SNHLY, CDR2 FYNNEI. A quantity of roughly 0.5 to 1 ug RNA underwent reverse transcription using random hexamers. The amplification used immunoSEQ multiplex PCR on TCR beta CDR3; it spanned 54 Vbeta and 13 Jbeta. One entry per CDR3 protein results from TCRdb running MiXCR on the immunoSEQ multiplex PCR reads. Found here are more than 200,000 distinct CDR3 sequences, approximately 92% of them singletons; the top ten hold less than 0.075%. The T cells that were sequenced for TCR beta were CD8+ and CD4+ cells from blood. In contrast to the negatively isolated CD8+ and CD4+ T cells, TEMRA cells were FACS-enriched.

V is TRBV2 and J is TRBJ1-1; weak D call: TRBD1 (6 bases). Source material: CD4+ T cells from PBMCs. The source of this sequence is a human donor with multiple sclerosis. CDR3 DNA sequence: TGTGCCAGCAGTGAAGTTAGGGGGGCAGACACTGAAGCTTTCTTT. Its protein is CASSEVRGADTEAFF.